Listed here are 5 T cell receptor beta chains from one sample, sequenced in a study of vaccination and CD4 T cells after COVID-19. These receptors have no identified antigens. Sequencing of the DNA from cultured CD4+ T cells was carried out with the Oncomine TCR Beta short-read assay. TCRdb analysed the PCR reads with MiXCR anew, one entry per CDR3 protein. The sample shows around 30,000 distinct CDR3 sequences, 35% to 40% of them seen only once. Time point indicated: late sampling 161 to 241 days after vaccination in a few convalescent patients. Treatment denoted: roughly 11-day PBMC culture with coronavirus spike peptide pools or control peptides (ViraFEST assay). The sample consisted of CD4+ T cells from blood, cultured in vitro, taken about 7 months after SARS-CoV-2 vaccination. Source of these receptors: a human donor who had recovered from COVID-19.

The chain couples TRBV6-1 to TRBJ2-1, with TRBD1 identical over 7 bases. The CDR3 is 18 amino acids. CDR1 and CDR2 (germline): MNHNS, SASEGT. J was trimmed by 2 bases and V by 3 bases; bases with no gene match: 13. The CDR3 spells CASSDPHFGTDTYNEQFF. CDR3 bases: TGTGCCAGCAGTGACCCTCATTTTGGGACAGATACCTACAATGAGCAGTTCTTC.

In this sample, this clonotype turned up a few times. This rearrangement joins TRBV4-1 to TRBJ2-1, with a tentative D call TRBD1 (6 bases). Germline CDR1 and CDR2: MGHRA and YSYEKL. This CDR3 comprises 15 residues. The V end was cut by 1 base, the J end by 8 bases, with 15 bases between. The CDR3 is CASSQGYRANHEQFF. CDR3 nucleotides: TGCGCCAGCAGCCAAGGGTACAGGGCAAACCATGAGCAGTTCTTC.

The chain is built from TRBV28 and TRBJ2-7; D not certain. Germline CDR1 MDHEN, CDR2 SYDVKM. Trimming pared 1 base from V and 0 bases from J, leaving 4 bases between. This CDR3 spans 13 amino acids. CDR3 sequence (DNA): TGTGCCAGCAGTTTATCTGACTCCTACGAGCAGTACTTC. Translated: CASSLSDSYEQYF.

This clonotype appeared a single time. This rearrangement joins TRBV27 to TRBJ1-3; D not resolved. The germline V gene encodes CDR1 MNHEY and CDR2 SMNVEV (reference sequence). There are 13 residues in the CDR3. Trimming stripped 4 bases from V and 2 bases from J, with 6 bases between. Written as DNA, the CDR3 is TGTGCCAGCAGTTACCAGGCTGGAAACACCATATATTTT. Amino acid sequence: CASSYQAGNTIYF.

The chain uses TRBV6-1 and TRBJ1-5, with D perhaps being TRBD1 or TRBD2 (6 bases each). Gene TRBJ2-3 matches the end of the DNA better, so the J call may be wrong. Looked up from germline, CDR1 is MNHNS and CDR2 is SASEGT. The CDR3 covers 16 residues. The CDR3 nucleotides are TGTGCCAGCAGTGAATTTGGGGGGCAAACCAATCAGCCCCAGTATTTT. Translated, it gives CASSEFGGQTNQPQYF.